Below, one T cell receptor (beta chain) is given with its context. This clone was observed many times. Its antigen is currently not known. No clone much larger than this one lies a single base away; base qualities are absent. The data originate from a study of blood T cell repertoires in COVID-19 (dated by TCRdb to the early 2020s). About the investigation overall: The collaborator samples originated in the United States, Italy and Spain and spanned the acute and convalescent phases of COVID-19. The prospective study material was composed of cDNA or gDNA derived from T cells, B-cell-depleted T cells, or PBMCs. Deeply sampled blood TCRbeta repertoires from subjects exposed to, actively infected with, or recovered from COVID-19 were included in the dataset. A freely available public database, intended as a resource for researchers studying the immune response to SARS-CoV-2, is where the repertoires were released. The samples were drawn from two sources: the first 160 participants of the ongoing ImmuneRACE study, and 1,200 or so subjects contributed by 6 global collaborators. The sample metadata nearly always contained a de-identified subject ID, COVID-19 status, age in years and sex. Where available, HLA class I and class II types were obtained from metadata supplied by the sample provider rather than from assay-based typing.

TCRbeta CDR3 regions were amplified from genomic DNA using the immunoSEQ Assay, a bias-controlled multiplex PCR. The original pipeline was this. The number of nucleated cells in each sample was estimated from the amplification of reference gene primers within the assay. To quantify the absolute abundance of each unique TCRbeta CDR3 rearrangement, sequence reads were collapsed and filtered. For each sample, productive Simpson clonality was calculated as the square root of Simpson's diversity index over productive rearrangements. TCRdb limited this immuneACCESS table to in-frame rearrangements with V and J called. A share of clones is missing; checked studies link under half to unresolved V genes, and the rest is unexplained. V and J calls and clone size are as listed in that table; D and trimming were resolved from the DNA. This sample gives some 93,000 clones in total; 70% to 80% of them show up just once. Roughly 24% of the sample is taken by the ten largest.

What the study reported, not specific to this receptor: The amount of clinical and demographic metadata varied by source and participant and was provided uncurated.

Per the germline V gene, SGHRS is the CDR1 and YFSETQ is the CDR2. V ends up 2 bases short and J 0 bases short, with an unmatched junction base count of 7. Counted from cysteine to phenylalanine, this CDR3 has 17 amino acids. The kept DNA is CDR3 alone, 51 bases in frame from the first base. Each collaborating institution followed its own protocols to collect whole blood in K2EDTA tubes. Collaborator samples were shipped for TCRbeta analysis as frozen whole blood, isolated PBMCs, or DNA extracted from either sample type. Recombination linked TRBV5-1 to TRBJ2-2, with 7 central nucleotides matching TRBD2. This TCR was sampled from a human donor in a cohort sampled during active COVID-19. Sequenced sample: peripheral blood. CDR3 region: CASSFGVGRSNTGELFF. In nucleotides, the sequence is TGCGCCAGCAGCTTTGGGGTCGGGAGGTCGAACACCGGGGAGCTGTTTTTT.